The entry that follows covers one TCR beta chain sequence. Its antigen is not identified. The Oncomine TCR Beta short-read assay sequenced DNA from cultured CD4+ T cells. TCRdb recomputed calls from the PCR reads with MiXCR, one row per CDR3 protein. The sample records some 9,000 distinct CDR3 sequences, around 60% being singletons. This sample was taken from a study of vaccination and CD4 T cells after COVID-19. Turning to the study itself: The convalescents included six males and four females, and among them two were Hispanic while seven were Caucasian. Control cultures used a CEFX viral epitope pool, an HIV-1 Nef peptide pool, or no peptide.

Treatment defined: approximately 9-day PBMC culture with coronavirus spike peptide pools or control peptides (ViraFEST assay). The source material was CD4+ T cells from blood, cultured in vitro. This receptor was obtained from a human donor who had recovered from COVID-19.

This CDR3 reads CATSDLTSGGYNEQFF. CDR3 in DNA: TGTGCCACCAGTGACCTGACTAGCGGGGGCTACAATGAGCAGTTCTTC. The chain is built from TRBV24-1 and TRBJ2-1; TRBD2 matches 12 bases. Unmatched junction bases numbered 3, after V lost 4 bases and J lost 3 bases. The CDR3 consists of 16 residues. Germline lookup yields CDR1 KGHDR and CDR2 SFDVKD.